This T cell receptor (beta chain) appears in the sequencing data of a study of blood T cell repertoires in COVID-19. Study-level background: Collection of acute and convalescent COVID-19 samples took place in the United States, Italy and Spain. PBMCs, B-cell-depleted T cells, or T cells were the source of the cDNA or gDNA that made up the material.

Per germline, CDR1 LNHDA and CDR2 SQIVND (reference sequence). The CDR3 totals 15 residues. Trimming at V came to 5 bases and at J to 3 bases, leaving 6 bases not matched to a gene. As processed by the authors: Reference gene primer amplification gave nucleated cell count estimates. Libraries were prepared by immunoSEQ multiplex PCR; TCRdb keeps only in-frame clonotypes and omits some of them. That table is the source of V, J and clone size, and D and trimming were worked out from the DNA. Here the sample spans about 140,000 clones, more than 60% being singletons. This clonotype originated in a man older than 75 with acute or convalescent COVID-19. Sequenced: peripheral blood. The chain employs TRBV19 and TRBJ2-2, with 7 nucleotides matching TRBD2. CDR3 nucleotides: TGTGCCAGTAGTGGGGGGGGATCACACACCGGGGAGCTGTTTTTT. It encodes CASSGGGSHTGELFF. The full variable domain, completed using reference TRBV19 and TRBJ2-2, is DGGITQSPKYLFRKEGQNVTLSCEQNLNHDAMYWYRQDPGQGLRLIYYSQIVNDFQKGDIAEGYSVSREKKESFPLTVTSAQKNPTAFYLCASSGGGSHTGELFFGEGSRLTVL.